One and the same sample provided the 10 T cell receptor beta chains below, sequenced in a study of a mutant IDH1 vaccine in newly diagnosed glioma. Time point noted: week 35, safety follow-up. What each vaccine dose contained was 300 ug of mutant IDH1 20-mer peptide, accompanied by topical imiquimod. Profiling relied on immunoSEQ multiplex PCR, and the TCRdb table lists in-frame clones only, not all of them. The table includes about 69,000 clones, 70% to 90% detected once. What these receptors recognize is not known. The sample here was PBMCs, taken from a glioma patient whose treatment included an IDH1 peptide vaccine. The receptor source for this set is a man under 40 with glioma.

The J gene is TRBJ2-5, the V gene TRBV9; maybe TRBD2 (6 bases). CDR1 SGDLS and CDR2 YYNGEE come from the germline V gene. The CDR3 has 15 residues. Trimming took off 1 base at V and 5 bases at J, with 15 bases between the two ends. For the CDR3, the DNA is TGTGCCAGCAGCGTAACCCCAGCGGGCCGGGAGACCCAGTACTTC. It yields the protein CASSVTPAGRETQYF.

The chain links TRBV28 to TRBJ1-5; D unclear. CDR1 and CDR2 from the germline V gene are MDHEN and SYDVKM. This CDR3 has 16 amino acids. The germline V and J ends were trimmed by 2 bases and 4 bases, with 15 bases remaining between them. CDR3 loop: CASSLKMGQGNQPQHF. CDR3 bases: TGTGCCAGCAGTTTAAAGATGGGTCAAGGGAATCAGCCCCAGCATTTT.

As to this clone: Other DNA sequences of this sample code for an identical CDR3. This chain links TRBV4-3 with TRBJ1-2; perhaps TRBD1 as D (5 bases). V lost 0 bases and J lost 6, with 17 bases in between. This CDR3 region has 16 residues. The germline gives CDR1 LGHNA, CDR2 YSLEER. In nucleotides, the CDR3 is TGCGCCAGCAGCCAAGATGCCCTAGGACAAAGGGATGGCTACACCTTC. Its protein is CASSQDALGQRDGYTF.

CDR3 sequence: CASSPQDREEGQPQHF. The CDR3 nucleotides are TGTGCCAGTAGTCCACAGGACAGGGAAGAAGGACAGCCCCAGCATTTT. The rearrangement links TRBV19 to TRBJ1-5, with 8 bases that match TRBD1. This CDR3 spans 16 amino acids. The trim removed 5 bases at V and 7 bases at J, leaving 13 bases unmatched. CDR1 LNHDA and CDR2 SQIVND come from the germline V gene (reference sequence).

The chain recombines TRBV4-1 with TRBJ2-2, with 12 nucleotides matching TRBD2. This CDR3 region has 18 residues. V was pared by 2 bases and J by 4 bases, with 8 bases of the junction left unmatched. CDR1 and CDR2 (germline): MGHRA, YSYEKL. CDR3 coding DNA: TGCGCCAGCAGCCAACTAGCGGGAGGGCCACGTGGCACCGGGGAGCTGTTTTTT. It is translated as CASSQLAGGPRGTGELFF.

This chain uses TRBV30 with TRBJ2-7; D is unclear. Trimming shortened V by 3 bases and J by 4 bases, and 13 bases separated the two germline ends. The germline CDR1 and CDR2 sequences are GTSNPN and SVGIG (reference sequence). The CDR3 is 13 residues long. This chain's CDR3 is CAWSPDGGYEQYF. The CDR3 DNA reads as TGTGCCTGGAGCCCCGACGGTGGGTACGAGCAGTACTTC.

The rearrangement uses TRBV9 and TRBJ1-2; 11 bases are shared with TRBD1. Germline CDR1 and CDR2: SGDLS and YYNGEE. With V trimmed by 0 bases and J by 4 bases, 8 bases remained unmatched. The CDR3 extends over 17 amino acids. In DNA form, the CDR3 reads TGTGCCAGCAGCGTAGCGCCCCCCGGGACAGGGGGCTATGGCTACACCTTC. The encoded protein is CASSVAPPGTGGYGYTF.

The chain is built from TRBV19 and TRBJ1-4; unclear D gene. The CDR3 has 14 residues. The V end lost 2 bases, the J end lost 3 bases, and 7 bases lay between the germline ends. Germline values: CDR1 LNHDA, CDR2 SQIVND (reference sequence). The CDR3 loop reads CASSISWANEKLFF. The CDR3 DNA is TGTGCCAGTAGTATAAGCTGGGCTAATGAAAAACTGTTTTTT.

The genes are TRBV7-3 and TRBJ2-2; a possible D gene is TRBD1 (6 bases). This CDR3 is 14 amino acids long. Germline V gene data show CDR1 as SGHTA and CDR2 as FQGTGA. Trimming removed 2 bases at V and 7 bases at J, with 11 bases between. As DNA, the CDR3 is TGTGCCAGCAGCTTATCAGGGGATGGCGGGGAGCTGTTTTTT. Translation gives CASSLSGDGGELFF.

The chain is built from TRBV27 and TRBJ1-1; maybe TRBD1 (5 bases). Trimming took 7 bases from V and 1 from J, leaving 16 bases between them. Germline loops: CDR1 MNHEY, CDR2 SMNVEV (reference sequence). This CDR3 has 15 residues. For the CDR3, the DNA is TGTGCCAGCACCCGAGCGGGGGTGGGGAACACTGAAGCTTTCTTT. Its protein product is CASTRAGVGNTEAFF.